This TCR beta chain was sequenced during a study of T-cell reconstitution after alpha-beta-depleted transplantation in children. V lost 1 base and J lost 1, with 10 bases in between. This CDR3 is 15 amino acids long. Germline values: CDR1 SGDLS, CDR2 YYNGEE. This clonotype was seen repeatedly, ten times or more. Unique molecular identifiers were built into the TCRbeta library. TCRdb re-derived calls from the PCR reads in MiXCR, one entry per CDR3 protein. This sample carries about 640,000 distinct CDR3 sequences, around 17% of them seen once, and the ten largest clones take 1.1%. This TCR was recovered from a human donor who donated a stem cell graft to a child with acute myeloid leukemia. The V and J genes are TRBV9 and TRBJ2-3; no definite D call. Sequences were derived from PBMCs from the stem cell graft donor, sampled from the stem cell graft. In DNA form, the CDR3 reads TGTGCCAGCAGCGTAAGTGCCAAACGCACAGATACGCAGTATTTT. It yields the protein CASSVSAKRTDTQYF.